A single sample is the source of the 17 T cell receptor beta chains below, sequenced in a study of regulatory T cells in long-lasting Graves disease. Researchers made TCR beta libraries by using iRepertoire HTBI primers and running Arm-PCR on CDR3 regions. From the multiplex PCR reads, TCRdb called clonotypes with MiXCR, one entry per CDR3 protein. In the table there are hundreds of thousands of distinct CDR3 sequences, 20% of which are singletons. The sample's time point: persistent/refractory GD, antithyroid drugs over 5 years with positive TRAb. PBMCs provided the RNA from which the TCR library was made. The sequences come from peripheral blood mononuclear cells (PBMCs), collected when the disease was refractory, from a patient treated with antithyroid drugs. These receptors were collected from a female donor with Graves disease.

CDR3 DNA sequence: TGTGCCACCAGTGATTTCTATGGGACAGGGGGGTCCACAGATACGCAGTATTTT. Translation gives CATSDFYGTGGSTDTQYF. V and J are TRBV24-1 and TRBJ2-3; 11 bases line up with TRBD1. The CDR3 sequence is 18 residues long. J gave up 2 bases and V 1 base, and 7 bases lay outside the gene matches. Germline CDR1 KGHDR, CDR2 SFDVKD.

This clonotype was counted between two and nine times. The chain is built from TRBV9 and TRBJ2-5, with 7 bases aligning to TRBD2. Germline CDR1 and CDR2: SGDLS and YYNGEE. V shed 0 bases, J shed 0 bases, and the junction held 2 bases outside the gene matches. The CDR3 runs to 15 residues. The CDR3 bases are TGTGCCAGCAGCGTAGTGGGGGGGTACCAAGAGACCCAGTACTTC. Translation gives CASSVVGGYQETQYF.

Of note for this clonotype: This could be a read error, since a much larger clone is one nucleotide away. CDR3 sequence (DNA): TGTGCTAGTGCCGCCCGCGCGGGAGACACCGGGGGGCTGTTTTTT. It specifies CASAARAGDTGGLFF. The chain couples TRBV12-5 to TRBJ2-2; TRBD2 aligns across 7 bases. The CDR3 contains 15 residues. CDR1 LGHNT and CDR2 FRNRAP come from the germline V gene.

The count of this clonotype is one. This may be a read error, as it is one base from a much larger clone. The conserved phenylalanine or tryptophan is not found at the CDR3 terminus, so this likely reflects a read error. V usage is TRBV2 and J usage is TRBJ2-7, with 11 bases lining up with TRBD1. V lost 6 bases and J lost 6; bases outside the gene matches: 10. Germline-derived CDR1 and CDR2 are SNHLY and FYNNEI. This CDR3 region has 15 residues. The CDR3 DNA is TGTGCCAGCAGAAGGGACAGGGGGGATACTGGCGAGCAGTACTCC. This encodes CASRRDRGDTGEQYS.

This clonotype was counted only a few times. The junction and the germline gene differ at one end; a read error may be behind it. V usage is TRBV2 and J usage is TRBJ2-7, with D perhaps TRBD1 (6 bases). Germline V gene sequence: CDR1 SNHLY, CDR2 FYNNEI. The CDR3 contains 12 residues. CDR3 sequence: CASRMGAYEQCF. CDR3 nucleotide sequence: TGTGCCAGCAGGATGGGGGCGTACGAGCAGTGCTTC.

This clonotype has a handful of counts. CDR3 in amino acids: CSASVWEAEETQYF. The DNA of the CDR3 is TGCAGTGCTTCCGTGTGGGAGGCCGAAGAGACCCAGTACTTC. This chain connects TRBV20-1 to TRBJ2-5; possibly TRBD2 for D (6 bases). The V end lost 5 bases, the J end lost 3 bases, and 16 bases lay between the germline ends. Germline loops: CDR1 DFQATT, CDR2 SNEGSKA (reference sequence). The CDR3 runs 14 residues.

Ten or more counts support this clonotype. V and J are TRBV18 and TRBJ1-4; D gene unclear. Trimming took off 0 bases at V and 7 bases at J, with 9 bases between the two ends. The CDR3 covers 14 residues. Germline loops: CDR1 KGHSH, CDR2 LQKENI. CDR3 sequence: CASSPPTTSEKLFF. For the CDR3, the DNA is TGTGCCAGCTCACCACCGACAACATCTGAAAAACTGTTTTTT.

As DNA, the CDR3 is TGTGCCAGCTCACCACAGGGGAGGCAAGAGACCCAGTACTTC. This gives the protein CASSPQGRQETQYF. This chain uses TRBV18 with TRBJ2-5; tentatively, D is TRBD2 (6 bases). The CDR3 contains 14 residues. Germline CDR1 reads KGHSH; CDR2 reads LQKENI. V was trimmed by 1 base and J by 2 bases, leaving 8 bases between them.

V and J are TRBV5-1 and TRBJ1-1; D gene uncertain. Trimming left V 5 bases short and J 6 bases short, with 14 bases between. CDR1 and CDR2 from the germline V gene are SGHRS and YFSETQ. CDR3 length equals 13 residues. This CDR3 is CASSLRGKAEAFF. The CDR3 DNA reads TGCGCCAGCAGTCTTCGCGGGAAAGCTGAAGCTTTCTTT.

There are many counts of this clonotype. The chain recombines TRBV20-1 with TRBJ1-6; TRBD1 agrees at 9 bases. The V gene's germline CDR1 is DFQATT and CDR2 SNEGSKA (reference sequence). The J segment lost 7 bases and the V segment lost 3 bases, leaving 13 bases of the junction unmatched. CDR3 length: 17 residues. CDR3 amino acids: CSARGASTGGANSPLHF. The CDR3 coding sequence is TGCAGTGCTAGGGGGGCCTCTACAGGGGGCGCGAATTCACCCCTCCACTTT.

The rearrangement joins TRBV18 to TRBJ1-1; D unresolved. The length of the CDR3 is 15 residues. Germline CDR1 KGHSH, CDR2 LQKENI. The V gene lost 3 bases and the J gene lost 0 bases, with 11 bases spanning the gap. The CDR3 protein is CASSPVAGLNTEAFF. The DNA of the CDR3 is TGTGCCAGCTCACCGGTAGCAGGATTGAACACTGAAGCTTTCTTT.

There are many counts of this clonotype. This chain links TRBV12-3 or TRBV12-4 with TRBJ2-6; 9 nucleotides agree with TRBD1. With V trimmed by 7 bases and J by 0 bases, 13 bases remained unmatched. This CDR3 contains 19 residues. CDR3 DNA sequence: TGTGCCAGCACGAGCCCCCCGGGACAGGGACTCTCTGGGGCCAACGTCCTGACTTTC. Its translation is CASTSPPGQGLSGANVLTF.

This clonotype was counted only a few times. This chain connects TRBV19 to TRBJ1-2; D perhaps matches TRBD1 (5 bases). CDR3 size: 15 residues. V was pared by 1 base and J by 5 bases, with 14 bases between. CDR1 is LNHDA and CDR2 is SQIVND in the germline V gene (reference sequence). The CDR3 region has the DNA TGTGCCAGTAGTATAGCCGACACAGGAAGATATGGCTACACCTTC. It codes for CASSIADTGRYGYTF.

Note on this clonotype: An end of the junction does not agree with germline; a read error may underlie this. J is TRBJ2-7 and V is TRBV18; TRBD2 agrees at 9 bases. Germline CDR1 and CDR2: KGHSH and LQKENI. CDR3 length equals 13 residues. The CDR3 is CASLPRREGEQYF. As DNA, the CDR3 is TGTGCCAGCTTACCAAGGCGGGAGGGCGAGCAGTACTTC.

This clonotype was recorded once. This may be a read error: a much more frequent sequence differs by one nucleotide. The chain joins TRBV3-1 to TRBJ2-7; 8 nucleotides agree with TRBD2. The CDR3 sequence is 15 residues long. Germline lookup yields CDR1 LGHDT and CDR2 YNNKEL (reference sequence). Trimming cost V 2 bases and J 6 bases; bases outside gene matches: 9. Written as DNA, the CDR3 is TGTGCCAGCAGCCAAAATCACTCGGGAGGGGGCGAGCAGTACTTC. Encoded protein: CASSQNHSGGGEQYF.

This clonotype has at least ten counts. The gene calls are TRBV10-3 and TRBJ2-7; 7 bases fit TRBD1. J lost 6 bases, V lost 4 bases, and 6 bases had no gene match. The CDR3 contains 13 residues. Germline V gene data show CDR1 as ENHRY and CDR2 as SYGVKD. The CDR3 DNA sequence: TGTGCCATCAGTGGGAGACAGGGCACCGAGCAGTACTTC. Translation: CAISGRQGTEQYF.

This clonotype was recorded many times. This chain links TRBV5-1 with TRBJ1-1, with TRBD1 matching 10 bases. The CDR3 has 13 amino acids. The J segment lost 9 bases and the V segment lost 4 bases, leaving 6 bases of the junction unmatched. Germline V gene sequence: CDR1 SGHRS, CDR2 YFSETQ. The CDR3 bases are TGCGCCAGCAGCGAGATGACAGGGGGCCAAGCTTTCTTT. It specifies CASSEMTGGQAFF.